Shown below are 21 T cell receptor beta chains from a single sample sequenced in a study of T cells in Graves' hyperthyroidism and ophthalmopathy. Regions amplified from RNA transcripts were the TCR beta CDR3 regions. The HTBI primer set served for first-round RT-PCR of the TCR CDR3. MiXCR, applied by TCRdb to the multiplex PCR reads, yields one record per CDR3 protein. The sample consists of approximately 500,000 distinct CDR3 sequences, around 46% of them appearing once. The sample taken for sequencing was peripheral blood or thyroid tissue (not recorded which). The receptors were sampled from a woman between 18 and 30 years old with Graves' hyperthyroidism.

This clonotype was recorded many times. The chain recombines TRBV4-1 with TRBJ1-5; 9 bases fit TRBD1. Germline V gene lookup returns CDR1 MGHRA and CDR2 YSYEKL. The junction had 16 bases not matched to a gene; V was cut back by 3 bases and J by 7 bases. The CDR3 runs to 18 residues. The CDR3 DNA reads TGCGCCAGCAGCCATAGGATGGGGGGACAGGGACGGCAGCAGCCCCAGCATTTT. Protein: CASSHRMGGQGRQQPQHF.

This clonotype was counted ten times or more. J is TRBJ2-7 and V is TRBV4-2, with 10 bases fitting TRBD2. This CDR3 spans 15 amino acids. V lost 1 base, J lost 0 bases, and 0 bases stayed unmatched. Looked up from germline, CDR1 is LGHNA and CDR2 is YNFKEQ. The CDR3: CASSQASGSSYEQYF. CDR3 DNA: TGTGCCAGCAGCCAAGCTAGCGGGAGCTCCTACGAGCAGTACTTC.

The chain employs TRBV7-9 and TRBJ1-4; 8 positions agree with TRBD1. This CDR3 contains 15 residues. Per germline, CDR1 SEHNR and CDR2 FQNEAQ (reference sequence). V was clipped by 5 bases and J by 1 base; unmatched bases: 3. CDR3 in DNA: TGTGCCAGCAGCCCCGGACAGGGAACTAATGAAAAACTGTTTTTT. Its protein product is CASSPGQGTNEKLFF.

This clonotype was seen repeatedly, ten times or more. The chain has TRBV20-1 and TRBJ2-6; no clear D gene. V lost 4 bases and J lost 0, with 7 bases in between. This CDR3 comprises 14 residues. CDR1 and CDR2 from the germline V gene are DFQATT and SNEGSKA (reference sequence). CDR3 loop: CSAKRYSGANVLTF. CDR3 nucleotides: TGCAGTGCTAAAAGGTACTCTGGGGCCAACGTCCTGACTTTC.

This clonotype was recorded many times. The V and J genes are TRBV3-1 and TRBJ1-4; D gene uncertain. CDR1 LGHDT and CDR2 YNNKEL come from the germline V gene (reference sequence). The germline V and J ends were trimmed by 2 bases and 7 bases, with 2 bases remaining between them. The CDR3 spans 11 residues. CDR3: CASSQREKLFF. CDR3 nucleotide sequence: TGTGCCAGCAGCCAACGTGAAAAACTGTTTTTT.

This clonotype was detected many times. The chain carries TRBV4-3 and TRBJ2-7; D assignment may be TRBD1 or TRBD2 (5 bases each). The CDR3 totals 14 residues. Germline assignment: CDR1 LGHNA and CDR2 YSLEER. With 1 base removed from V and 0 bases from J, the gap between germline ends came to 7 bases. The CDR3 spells CASSQGDGSYEQYF. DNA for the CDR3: TGCGCCAGCAGCCAAGGGGACGGCTCCTACGAGCAGTACTTC.

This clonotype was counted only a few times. CDR3 bases: TGTGCCAGCAGTTCCCCCCTCCCGGGGAACACTGAAGCTTTCTTT. It is translated as CASSSPLPGNTEAFF. The V gene is TRBV28, the J gene TRBJ1-1; D not resolved. The germline CDR1 and CDR2 sequences are MDHEN and SYDVKM. The CDR3 loop spans 15 amino acids. V lost 4 bases and J lost 1, with 13 bases in between. The full variable domain, its missing parts supplied by reference TRBV28 and TRBJ1-1, is DVKVTQSSRYLVKRTGEKVFLECVQDMDHENMFWYRQDPGLGLRLIYFSYDVKMKEKGDIPEGYSVSREKKERFSLILESASTNQTSMYLCASSSPLPGNTEAFFGQGTRLTVV.

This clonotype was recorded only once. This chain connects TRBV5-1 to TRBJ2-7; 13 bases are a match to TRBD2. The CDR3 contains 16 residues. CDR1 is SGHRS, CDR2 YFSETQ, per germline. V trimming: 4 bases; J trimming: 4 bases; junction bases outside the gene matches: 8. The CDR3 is CASSVSGTSGAYEQYF. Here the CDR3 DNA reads TGCGCCAGCAGCGTCTCCGGGACTAGCGGGGCGTACGAGCAGTACTTC.

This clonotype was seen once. The CDR3 loop is CATSRVGLAGGPRETQYF. In DNA, the CDR3 is TGTGCCACCAGCAGAGTGGGACTAGCGGGGGGGCCTCGTGAGACCCAGTACTTC. The rearrangement joins TRBV15 to TRBJ2-5, with 16 positions matching TRBD2. V lost 1 base and J lost 5; bases outside the gene matches: 7. Germline lookup yields CDR1 LNHNV and CDR2 YYDKDF (reference sequence). CDR3 size: 18 residues.

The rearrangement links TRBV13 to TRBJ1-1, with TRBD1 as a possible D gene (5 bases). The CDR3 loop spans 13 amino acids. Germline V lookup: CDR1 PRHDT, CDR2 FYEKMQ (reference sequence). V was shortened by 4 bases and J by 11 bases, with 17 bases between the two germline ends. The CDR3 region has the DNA TGTGCCAGCAGCTGGGACGAAGGGGCGGCGGCTTTCTTT. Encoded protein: CASSWDEGAAAFF.

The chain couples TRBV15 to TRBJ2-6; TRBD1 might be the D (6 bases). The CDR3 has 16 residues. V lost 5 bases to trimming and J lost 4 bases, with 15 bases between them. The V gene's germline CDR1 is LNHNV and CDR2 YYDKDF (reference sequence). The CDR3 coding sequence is TGTGCCACCAGCGGAGGACAGTACACCGGGGCCAACGTCCTGACTTTC. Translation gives CATSGGQYTGANVLTF. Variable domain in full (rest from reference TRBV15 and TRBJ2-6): DAMVIQNPRYQVTQFGKPVTLSCSQTLNHNVMYWYQQKSSQAPKLLFHYYDKDFNNEADTPDNFQSRRPNTSFCFLDIRSPGLGDTAMYLCATSGGQYTGANVLTFGAGSRLTVL.

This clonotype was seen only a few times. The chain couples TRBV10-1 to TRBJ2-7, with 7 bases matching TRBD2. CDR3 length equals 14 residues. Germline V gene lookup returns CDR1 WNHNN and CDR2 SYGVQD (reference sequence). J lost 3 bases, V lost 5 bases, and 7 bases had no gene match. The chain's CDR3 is CASSPGGSVYEQYF. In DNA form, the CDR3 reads TGCGCCAGCAGTCCGGGGGGATCGGTCTACGAGCAGTACTTC.

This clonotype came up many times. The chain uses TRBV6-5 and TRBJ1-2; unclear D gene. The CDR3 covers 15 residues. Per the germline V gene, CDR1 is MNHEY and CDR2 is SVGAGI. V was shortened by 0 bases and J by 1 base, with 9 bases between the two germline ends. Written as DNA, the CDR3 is TGTGCCAGCAGTTACTCGTCCCGGGGTAACTATGGCTACACCTTC. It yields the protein CASSYSSRGNYGYTF.

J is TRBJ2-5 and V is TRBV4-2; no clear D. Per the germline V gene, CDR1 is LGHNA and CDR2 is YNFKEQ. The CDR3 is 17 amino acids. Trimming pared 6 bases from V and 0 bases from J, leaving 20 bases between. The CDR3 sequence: CASSHIGRSGYQETQYF. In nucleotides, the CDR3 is TGTGCCAGCAGTCATATCGGAAGGAGTGGGTACCAAGAGACCCAGTACTTC.

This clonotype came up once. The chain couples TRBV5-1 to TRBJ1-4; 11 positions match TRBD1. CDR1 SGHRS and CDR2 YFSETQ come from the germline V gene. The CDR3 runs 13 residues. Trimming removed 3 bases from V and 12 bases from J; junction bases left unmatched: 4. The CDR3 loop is CASSSGQGGELFF. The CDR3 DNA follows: TGCGCCAGCAGCTCGGGACAGGGGGGAGAACTGTTTTTT.

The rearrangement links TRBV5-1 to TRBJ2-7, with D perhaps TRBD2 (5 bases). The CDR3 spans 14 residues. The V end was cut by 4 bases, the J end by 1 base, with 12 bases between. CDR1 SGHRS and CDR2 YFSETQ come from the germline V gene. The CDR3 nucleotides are TGCGCCAGCAGCGACGGGGAACCATCCTACGAGCAGTACTTC. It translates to CASSDGEPSYEQYF.

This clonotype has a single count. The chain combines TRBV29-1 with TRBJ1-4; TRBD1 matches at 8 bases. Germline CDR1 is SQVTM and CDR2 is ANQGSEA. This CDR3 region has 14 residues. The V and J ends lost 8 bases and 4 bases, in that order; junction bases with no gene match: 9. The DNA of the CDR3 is TGCAGCTTGGTCGGACAGGGCGGTAATGAAAAACTGTTTTTT. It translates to CSLVGQGGNEKLFF.

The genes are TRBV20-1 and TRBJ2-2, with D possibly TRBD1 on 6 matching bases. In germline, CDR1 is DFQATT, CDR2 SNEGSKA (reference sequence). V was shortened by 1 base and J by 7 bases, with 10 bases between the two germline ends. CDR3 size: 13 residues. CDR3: CSARVQGGGELFF. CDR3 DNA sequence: TGCAGTGCTAGAGTACAGGGCGGCGGGGAGCTGTTTTTT.

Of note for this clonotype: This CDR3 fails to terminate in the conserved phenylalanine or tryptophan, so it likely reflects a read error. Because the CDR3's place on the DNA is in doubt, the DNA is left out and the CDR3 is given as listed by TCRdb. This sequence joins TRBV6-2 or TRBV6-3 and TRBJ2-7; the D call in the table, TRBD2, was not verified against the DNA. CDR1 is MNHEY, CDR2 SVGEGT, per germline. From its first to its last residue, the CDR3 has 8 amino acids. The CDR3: CASSDLAG.

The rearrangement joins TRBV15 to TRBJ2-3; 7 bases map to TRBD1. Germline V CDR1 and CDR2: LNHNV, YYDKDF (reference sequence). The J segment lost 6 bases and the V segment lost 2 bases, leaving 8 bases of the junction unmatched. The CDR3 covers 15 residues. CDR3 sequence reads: CATSRSQGVFDTQYF. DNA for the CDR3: TGTGCCACCAGCAGAAGCCAGGGGGTATTTGATACGCAGTATTTT.

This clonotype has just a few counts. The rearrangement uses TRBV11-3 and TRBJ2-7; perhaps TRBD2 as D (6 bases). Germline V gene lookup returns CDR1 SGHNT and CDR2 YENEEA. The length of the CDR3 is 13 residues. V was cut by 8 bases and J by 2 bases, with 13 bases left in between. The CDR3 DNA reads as TGTGCCAGCGGTGACGGGAGTGCCTACGAGCAGTACTTC. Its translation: CASGDGSAYEQYF.